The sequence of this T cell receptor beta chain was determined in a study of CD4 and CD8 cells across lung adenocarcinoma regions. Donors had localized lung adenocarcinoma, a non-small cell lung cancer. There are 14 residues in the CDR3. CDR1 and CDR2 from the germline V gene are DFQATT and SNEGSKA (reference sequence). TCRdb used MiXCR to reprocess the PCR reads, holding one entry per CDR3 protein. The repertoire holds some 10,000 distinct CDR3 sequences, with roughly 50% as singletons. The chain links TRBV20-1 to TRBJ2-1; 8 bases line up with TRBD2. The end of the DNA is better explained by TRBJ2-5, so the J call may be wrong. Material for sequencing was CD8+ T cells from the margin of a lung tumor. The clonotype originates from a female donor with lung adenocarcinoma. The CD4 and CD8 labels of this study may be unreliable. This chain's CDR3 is CSARRGGGLATQYF. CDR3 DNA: TGCAGTGCTAGACGAGGGGGAGGACTAGCCACCCAGTACTTC.